The rows below give T cell receptor beta chains drawn from one sample of a study of blood T cell repertoires in COVID-19. Profiling relied on immunoSEQ multiplex PCR, and the TCRdb table lists in-frame clones only, not all of them. The data hold hundreds of thousands of clones, with 88% observed a single time. Sample: peripheral blood. The receptors here all came from a woman in her 30s with COVID-19, enrolled during active disease. Both conserved end residues are part of each CDR3. The D gene is left open where the match is weak. The size field is filled for only some rows; it gives once, few, many or a size class.

clone_size j_call d_call v_call cdr3_aa cdr3_nt
NA TRBJ2-3 TRBD2 TRBV3-1/TRBV3-2 CASSRVLAGLSTDTQYF TGTGCCAGCAGCCGGGTACTAGCGGGACTTAGCACAGATACGCAGTATTTT
once TRBJ1-2 TRBD1 TRBV2 CASTPLRTGRVNYGYTF TGTGCCAGCACCCCCCTTAGGACAGGGCGGGTCAACTATGGCTACACCTTC
NA TRBJ2-5 NA TRBV18 CASSLAGGSQETQYF TGTGCCAGCTCACTGGCAGGGGGGTCCCAAGAGACCCAGTACTTC
NA TRBJ2-7 NA TRBV30 CAWSWENEQYF TGTGCCTGGAGTTGGGAGAACGAGCAGTACTTC
NA TRBJ1-1 NA TRBV5-5 CASSFGNRVDTEAFF TGTGCCAGCAGCTTCGGGAACAGGGTGGACACTGAAGCTTTCTTT
NA TRBJ2-5 NA TRBV21-1 CASSKGGKSATQYF TGTGCCAGCAGCAAAGGTGGCAAATCTGCAACCCAGTACTTC
NA TRBJ2-5 NA TRBV5-4 CASSLRTDLKTQYF TGTGCCAGCAGCTTGAGGACAGACCTAAAGACCCAGTACTTC
NA TRBJ1-6 NA TRBV28 CASTLGRSYNSPLHF TGTGCCAGCACCCTTGGGCGCTCCTATAATTCACCCCTCCACTTT
once TRBJ2-7 TRBD2 TRBV4-3 CASSQEKREGYEQYF TGCGCCAGCAGCCAAGAGAAGCGGGAGGGATACGAGCAGTACTTC
NA TRBJ2-6 NA TRBV9 CASSVFSGANVLTF TGTGCCAGCAGCGTCTTCTCTGGGGCCAACGTCCTGACTTTC
NA TRBJ2-7 NA TRBV6-5 CASSRGSRASYEQYF TGTGCCAGCAGTCGGGGGTCGAGGGCCTCCTACGAGCAGTACTTC
NA TRBJ2-2 NA TRBV7-3 CASSPRGGTGELFF TGTGCCAGCAGCCCCCGGGGAGGAACCGGGGAGCTGTTTTTT
NA TRBJ2-2 NA TRBV6-4 CASSDSSGGELFF TGTGCCAGCAGTGACTCAAGCGGCGGGGAGCTGTTTTTT
NA TRBJ2-7 NA TRBV5-4 CASSLGPKSYEQYF TGTGCCAGCAGCCTTGGGCCGAAATCCTACGAGCAGTACTTC
NA TRBJ2-7 NA TRBV15 CATSRDQGDSYEQYF TGTGCCACCAGCAGAGATCAGGGTGACTCCTACGAGCAGTACTTC
once TRBJ1-4 TRBD1 TRBV20-1 CVGQGNEKLFF TGCGTAGGACAGGGGAATGAAAAACTGTTTTTT
once TRBJ1-1 NA TRBV9 CASSVSSMNTEAFF TGTGCCAGCAGCGTATCATCCATGAACACTGAAGCTTTCTTT
NA TRBJ2-5 NA TRBV5-4 CASSLAGGSAETQYF TGTGCCAGCAGCTTGGCCGGGGGAAGTGCAGAGACCCAGTACTTC
few TRBJ1-1 NA TRBV28 CASSIGTRVNTEAFF TGTGCCAGCAGCATTGGGACAAGGGTGAACACTGAAGCTTTCTTT
once TRBJ2-1 TRBD2 TRBV30 CAWTVTSGPFGEQFF TGTGCCTGGACCGTAACTAGCGGACCCTTCGGTGAGCAGTTCTTC
few TRBJ1-5 TRBD1 TRBV3-1/TRBV3-2 CASSPARTGLNQPQHF TGTGCCAGCAGCCCCGCCCGGACAGGGCTCAATCAGCCCCAGCATTTT
once TRBJ2-2 TRBD1 TRBV7-2 CASSSTGGDVTGELFF TGTGCCAGCAGCTCCACAGGGGGCGATGTCACCGGGGAGCTGTTTTTT
NA TRBJ1-2 NA TRBV28 CASSEGDYGYTF TGTGCCAGCAGTGAGGGAGACTATGGCTACACCTTC
NA TRBJ2-7 TRBD2 TRBV7-9 CASSPVVSTSGNPYEQYF TGTGCCAGCAGCCCAGTGGTTTCGACTAGCGGGAACCCCTACGAGCAGTACTTC
NA TRBJ2-2 NA TRBV4-3 CASTSDLRGGGELFF TGCGCCAGCACTAGCGACCTCCGGGGTGGCGGGGAGCTGTTTTTT
NA TRBJ1-5 TRBD1 TRBV30 CALAGQGSQPQHF TGTGCCTTAGCCGGACAGGGCAGTCAGCCCCAGCATTTT
NA TRBJ2-1 TRBD2 TRBV28 CASSDQVSSGSRDEQFF TGTGCCAGCAGTGACCAAGTGTCTAGCGGGAGTAGAGATGAGCAGTTCTTC
NA TRBJ2-7 NA TRBV27 CASSSGGADYEQYF TGTGCCAGCAGTTCCGGAGGGGCTGACTACGAGCAGTACTTC
NA TRBJ1-2 NA TRBV6-2/TRBV6-3 CASSYSGGGYGYTF TGTGCCAGCAGTTACTCTGGGGGCGGCTATGGCTACACCTTC
NA TRBJ2-7 TRBD1 TRBV2 CASSRGTVYEQYF TGTGCCAGCAGCCGAGGGACAGTCTACGAGCAGTACTTC
NA TRBJ2-7 TRBD1 TRBV7-3 CASSSGTGVREQYF TGTGCCAGCAGCTCCGGGACAGGGGTAAGGGAGCAGTACTTC
NA TRBJ1-5 NA TRBV6-5 CASSYDGSSGQPQHF TGTGCCAGCAGTTACGACGGGTCCTCGGGTCAGCCCCAGCATTTT
NA TRBJ1-3 NA TRBV7-2 CASSPAGASGNTIYF TGTGCCAGCAGCCCAGCGGGGGCCTCTGGAAACACCATATATTTT
NA TRBJ1-1 NA TRBV5-8 CASSLASGGWTEAFF TGTGCCAGCAGCTTGGCGAGCGGGGGCTGGACTGAAGCTTTCTTT
NA TRBJ1-6 NA TRBV2 CASSVYMNSPLHF TGTGCCAGCAGTGTGTACATGAATTCACCCCTCCACTTT
NA TRBJ1-2 TRBD1 TRBV28 CASSPDRDRYYGYTF TGTGCCAGCAGTCCCGACCGGGACAGGTATTATGGCTACACCTTC
NA TRBJ1-2 NA TRBV5-6 CASRQKQGYTMESYTF TGTGCCAGCAGACAGAAACAGGGTTACACTATGGAGAGCTACACCTTC
NA TRBJ2-2 NA TRBV6-6 CASSYQSNTGELFF TGTGCCAGCAGTTATCAGTCGAACACCGGGGAGCTGTTTTTT
NA TRBJ2-3 TRBD2 TRBV5-1 CASSGGLAGVSSTDTQYF TGCGCCAGCAGCGGGGGACTAGCGGGAGTCTCTAGCACAGATACGCAGTATTTT
NA TRBJ2-7 TRBD1 TRBV6-1 CASSEARQGPGEQYF TGTGCCAGCAGTGAGGCCCGACAGGGACCGGGGGAGCAGTACTTC
few TRBJ2-7 TRBD2 TRBV19 CASSWGLAGYEQYF TGTGCCAGTAGTTGGGGACTAGCGGGGTACGAGCAGTACTTC
NA TRBJ2-3 NA TRBV11-3 CASSQQGGSAQYF TGTGCCAGCAGCCAGCAAGGGGGAAGTGCGCAGTATTTT
once TRBJ2-7 NA TRBV4-1 CASSQAARAYEQYF TGCGCCAGCAGCCAGGCAGCGAGGGCCTACGAGCAGTACTTC
NA TRBJ1-3 TRBD1 TRBV5-4 CASSPGQGHGNTIYF TGTGCCAGCAGCCCCGGACAGGGACATGGAAACACCATATATTTT
once TRBJ2-1 NA TRBV7-6 CASSLVGDFIYNEQFF TGTGCCAGCAGCTTAGTAGGGGACTTTATATACAATGAGCAGTTCTTC
once TRBJ1-4 NA TRBV5-6 CASSLAPAGEKLFF TGTGCCAGCAGCTTGGCTCCGGCGGGAGAAAAACTGTTTTTT
NA TRBJ2-1 TRBD2 TRBV13 CASSSPGTSGRMEQFF TGTGCCAGCAGCTCACCCGGGACTAGCGGGAGGATGGAGCAGTTCTTC
NA TRBJ1-1 NA TRBV28 CASIRTEAFF TGTGCCAGCATCCGGACTGAAGCTTTCTTT
NA TRBJ2-1 TRBD2 TRBV7-2 CASSYGLAGDPYNEQFF TGTGCCAGCAGCTACGGACTAGCGGGAGATCCTTACAATGAGCAGTTCTTC
NA TRBJ1-2 TRBD1 TRBV5-5 CASSWRDRVGANYGYTF TGTGCCAGCAGCTGGAGGGACAGGGTGGGGGCTAACTATGGCTACACCTTC
NA TRBJ1-1 NA TRBV4-1 CASSQGASPEAFF TGCGCCAGCAGCCAAGGTGCGTCACCTGAAGCTTTCTTT
NA TRBJ2-1 TRBD1 TRBV19 CASSRRDRGLGNEQFF TGTGCCAGTAGCCGCCGGGACAGGGGATTGGGAAATGAGCAGTTCTTC
NA TRBJ2-7 NA TRBV4-3 CASSQEAPSYEQYF TGCGCCAGCAGCCAAGAGGCTCCGTCCTACGAGCAGTACTTC
NA TRBJ2-7 NA TRBV27 CASSLFSGIGSYEQYF TGTGCCAGCAGTTTATTCTCGGGGATCGGCTCCTACGAGCAGTACTTC
NA TRBJ1-5 NA TRBV9 CASSGTGSNQPQHF TGTGCCAGCAGCGGTACAGGATCTAATCAGCCCCAGCATTTT
NA TRBJ2-7 TRBD1 TRBV4-1 CASSKRTGDPYEQYF TGCGCCAGCAGCAAACGGACAGGGGATCCCTACGAGCAGTACTTC
NA TRBJ2-1 TRBD2 TRBV5-1 CASSAGTSGYNEQFF TGCGCCAGCAGCGCCGGGACTAGCGGGTACAATGAGCAGTTCTTC
NA TRBJ1-6 NA TRBV19 CASSPTAVRLNSPLHF TGTGCCAGTAGCCCAACAGCGGTACGGTTGAATTCACCCCTCCACTTT
NA TRBJ2-7 NA TRBV2 CASIPQGLQHEQYF TGTGCCAGCATTCCACAGGGTCTGCAACACGAGCAGTACTTC
few TRBJ1-1 NA TRBV2 CASSESSYTEAFF TGTGCCAGCAGTGAGTCCAGTTACACTGAAGCTTTCTTT